A selection of T cell receptor beta chains follows, all from one sample in a study of T-cell memory formation after mild COVID-19. One entry per CDR3 protein results from TCRdb running MiXCR on the 5' RACE reads. Seen here are 150,000 or so distinct CDR3 sequences, around a third observed once, and the top ten hold around 12%. Sequenced sample: PBMCs or a T cell subset sorted from them (not recorded which). These receptors came from an adult woman who had mild COVID-19 (a few samples of this study predate the infection). Cell type and time point are not known. Each CDR3 is given with its conserved first and last residue. Fields, in order: V gene, J gene, CDR3 protein.

>TRBV7-6|TRBJ2-1
CASSPYGTSRGGNEQFF
>TRBV7-9|TRBJ2-1
CASIQVTANYNEQFF
>TRBV7-8|TRBJ1-2
CASSLAGVLYGYTF
>TRBV14|TRBJ2-1
CASSQEGTGRNEQFF
>TRBV5-6|TRBJ2-7
CASSLPRSYEQYF
>TRBV6-5|TRBJ1-2
CASRTYYGYTF
>TRBV20-1|TRBJ2-3
CSAPFWADTQYF
>TRBV29-1|TRBJ1-2
CSSEGDTGYTF
>TRBV20-1|TRBJ2-4
CSARDTRGRNIQYF
>TRBV4-1|TRBJ1-1
CASSQDWDTEAFF
>TRBV4-1|TRBJ2-3
CASSPHGRGTDTQYF
>TRBV4-2|TRBJ2-7
CASSQDAYEQYF
>TRBV12-3/TRBV12-4|TRBJ2-1
CASRRVHNEQFF
>TRBV4-2|TRBJ2-2
CASSQTSGGPNTGELFF
>TRBV7-2|TRBJ2-1
CASSFSGGGGNEQFF
>TRBV5-1|TRBJ2-7
CASSPGQGANEQYF
>TRBV6-2/TRBV6-3|TRBJ2-7
CASGSLGGQYF
>TRBV12-3/TRBV12-4|TRBJ2-7
CASSAGPYEQYF
>TRBV19|TRBJ1-1
CASSIILRGEAFF
>TRBV3-1|TRBJ1-2
CASSQSGTGGVRRGYTF
>TRBV19|TRBJ1-1
CASSSQGGNTEAFF
>TRBV29-1|TRBJ1-3
CSVFDRNNGNTIYF
>TRBV2|TRBJ2-3
CASSFLPTDTQYF
>TRBV30|TRBJ1-5
CAWTEGNQPQHF
>TRBV20-1|TRBJ2-2
CSAHAPLATGELFF
>TRBV7-3|TRBJ1-1
CASSLGTGVNTEAFF
>TRBV6-5|TRBJ2-7
CASSYAPRQGPYEQYF
>TRBV6-5|TRBJ2-1
CASTPGLAGDEQFF
>TRBV4-1|TRBJ2-3
CASSDTSGQGNVVDTQYF
>TRBV20-1|TRBJ1-1
CSARDTTGGLAFF
>TRBV24-1|TRBJ2-1
CATSDPYSGFYNEQFF
>TRBV12-3/TRBV12-4|TRBJ1-2
CASRPSTYYGYTF
>TRBV7-8|TRBJ2-3
CASSLEDGQSDTQYF
>TRBV25-1|TRBJ2-7
CASSGQGDSDEQYF
>TRBV11-2|TRBJ2-1
CASDSGQGIYNEQFF
>TRBV20-1|TRBJ2-7
CSAGDPIPPYEQYF
>TRBV7-6|TRBJ2-5
CASSLDRGSGRWGTQETQYF
>TRBV30|TRBJ2-5
CAWSGQGWETQYF
>TRBV4-3|TRBJ2-7
CASSRRQGGIYEQYF
>TRBV3-1|TRBJ1-1
CASSQAENTEAFF
>TRBV5-1|TRBJ2-7
CASYGLDAHEQYF
>TRBV11-3|TRBJ2-1
CASSPKGQTYNEQFF
>TRBV20-1|TRBJ2-3
CSAREGGPSTDTQYF
>TRBV28|TRBJ1-4
CASSRLFNRGGNEKLFF
>TRBV20-1|TRBJ2-4
CSATGQSGYKNIQYF
>TRBV29-1|TRBJ1-2
CSVGLGQGFNYGYTF
>TRBV20-1|TRBJ1-2
CSARDGPYGYTF
>TRBV20-1|TRBJ2-5
CSATAKTQYF
>TRBV4-3|TRBJ2-3
CASSQRGQGASDTQYF
>TRBV6-5|TRBJ2-7
CASSYFGGPYEQYF
>TRBV9|TRBJ2-6
CASSVDRAGANVLTF
>TRBV7-9|TRBJ1-4
CASSPYISITPNEKLFF
>TRBV7-8|TRBJ2-3
CASSPQGAVTDTQYF
>TRBV24-1|TRBJ2-3
CATSDWTRGSTDTQYF
>TRBV7-9|TRBJ2-5
CASSSRTRWGTQYF
>TRBV6-5|TRBJ2-7
CASSYSAGASYEQYF
>TRBV12-3/TRBV12-4|TRBJ2-2
CASGRSGRANTGELFF
>TRBV7-2|TRBJ1-2
CASSSQLEAYGYTF
>TRBV5-1|TRBJ2-1
CASSNSNRQGVNNEQFF